This T cell receptor beta chain was sequenced during a study of shared clonotypes between healthy human individuals. Some clones are missing from TCRdb's copy, which holds only in-frame ones; the method was immunoSEQ multiplex PCR. The repertoire holds some 2,000,000 clones, with around 95% as singletons. The TCR was taken from a man in his late teens or twenties in good health. The specimen was naive CD4+ T cells sorted from blood. Specified subset: CD45RA+ positively selected.

The CDR3 DNA reads as TGCGCCAGCAGTGAGTCGAATTTAAAGCCCCAGCATTTT. Translating it yields CASSESNLKPQHF. This rearrangement joins TRBV10-1 to TRBJ1-5; D is undetermined. V dropped 0 bases and J dropped 8 bases, with 8 bases sitting between them. The length of the CDR3 is 13 residues. Germline CDR1 is WNHNN and CDR2 is SYGVQD (reference sequence).